Listed below are T cell receptor beta chains from one sample, sequenced in a study of blood T cell repertoires in COVID-19. The protocol was immunoSEQ multiplex PCR, while the TCRdb copy is restricted to in-frame clones and leaves out a portion. The sample lists around 370,000 clones, 88% occurring once. The source material was peripheral blood. The receptors derive from a woman in her 70s with COVID-19, enrolled during active disease. CDR3s include the opening cysteine and the closing phenylalanine or tryptophan. The order of the fields is clone size, D gene, V gene, J gene, CDR3 protein, CDR3 DNA. A D gene is named only where the DNA matches it firmly. The size entry is marked missing in some rows and otherwise reads once, few, many or a size class.

-	TRBD2	TRBV9	TRBJ2-3	CASSRPGLSTDTQYF	TGTGCCAGCAGCCGTCCGGGACTATCCACAGATACGCAGTATTTT
-	-	TRBV5-4	TRBJ2-7	CASSLGDYEQYF	TGTGCCAGCAGCTTGGGCGACTACGAGCAGTACTTC
-	TRBD1	TRBV14	TRBJ1-1	CASSQTGRAFF	TGTGCCAGCAGCCAGACAGGGAGGGCTTTCTTT
-	-	TRBV6-5	TRBJ1-2	CASWSQLHYGYTF	TGTGCCAGCTGGTCCCAACTACACTATGGCTACACCTTC
-	-	TRBV18	TRBJ2-3	CASSRGPGSTDTQYF	TGTGCCAGCTCACGGGGGCCAGGAAGCACAGATACGCAGTATTTT
once	-	TRBV7-2	TRBJ1-1	CASRSVNTEAFF	TGTGCCAGCAGGTCAGTGAACACTGAAGCTTTCTTT
-	-	TRBV27	TRBJ1-6	CASHGQYNSPLHF	TGTGCCAGCCATGGACAGTATAATTCACCCCTCCACTTT
-	-	TRBV9	TRBJ1-1	CASSESSGQGNTEAFF	TGTGCCAGCAGCGAGTCCTCCGGACAAGGCAACACTGAAGCTTTCTTT
-	-	TRBV15	TRBJ2-3	CATSRRQGGADTQYF	TGTGCCACCAGCAGACGACAGGGAGGCGCAGATACGCAGTATTTT
-	-	TRBV7-2	TRBJ1-2	CASSLEVANYGYTF	TGTGCCAGCAGCTTAGAAGTAGCTAACTATGGCTACACCTTC
once	-	TRBV24-1	TRBJ1-1	CATSEGGQHTEAFF	TGTGCCACCAGTGAGGGGGGGCAACACACTGAAGCTTTCTTT
few	-	TRBV7-9	TRBJ1-1	CASSFFQTLENTEAFF	TGTGCCAGCAGCTTTTTTCAGACACTTGAGAACACTGAAGCTTTCTTT
-	TRBD1	TRBV2	TRBJ1-3	CASSVAAGGEAGNTIYF	TGTGCCAGCAGTGTTGCGGCAGGGGGCGAGGCGGGAAACACCATATATTTT
once	TRBD1	TRBV5-8	TRBJ1-2	CASSLGTGGGYTF	TGTGCCAGCAGCTTGGGAACAGGGGGAGGCTACACCTTC
-	-	TRBV25-1	TRBJ1-1	CASSGAGLVTEAFF	TGTGCCAGCAGTGGGGCAGGGTTGGTCACTGAAGCTTTCTTT
once	-	TRBV20-1	TRBJ1-5	CSASQSAPGNQPQHF	TGCAGTGCTAGTCAGTCCGCCCCAGGCAATCAGCCCCAGCATTTT
-	TRBD1	TRBV9	TRBJ1-1	CASSWGQSNTEAFF	TGTGCCAGCAGCTGGGGACAGTCGAACACTGAAGCTTTCTTT
-	-	TRBV7-6	TRBJ2-1	CASSLEGGASYNEQFF	TGTGCCAGCAGCTTAGAGGGGGGGGCGTCCTACAATGAGCAGTTCTTC
-	TRBD1	TRBV29-1	TRBJ2-7	CSVVFPPRGPYEQYF	TGCAGCGTTGTTTTCCCGCCCAGGGGGCCCTACGAGCAGTACTTC
-	-	TRBV7-8	TRBJ1-1	CASSFFLAGKTEAFF	TGTGCCAGCAGCTTCTTCCTCGCAGGGAAGACTGAAGCTTTCTTT
-	TRBD1	TRBV11-2	TRBJ1-2	CASSTQGNYGYTF	TGTGCCAGCAGCACACAGGGGAACTATGGCTACACCTTC
-	TRBD1	TRBV7-9	TRBJ1-2	CASSRGQGLGGYTF	TGTGCCAGCAGCCGAGGACAGGGCTTAGGGGGCTACACCTTC